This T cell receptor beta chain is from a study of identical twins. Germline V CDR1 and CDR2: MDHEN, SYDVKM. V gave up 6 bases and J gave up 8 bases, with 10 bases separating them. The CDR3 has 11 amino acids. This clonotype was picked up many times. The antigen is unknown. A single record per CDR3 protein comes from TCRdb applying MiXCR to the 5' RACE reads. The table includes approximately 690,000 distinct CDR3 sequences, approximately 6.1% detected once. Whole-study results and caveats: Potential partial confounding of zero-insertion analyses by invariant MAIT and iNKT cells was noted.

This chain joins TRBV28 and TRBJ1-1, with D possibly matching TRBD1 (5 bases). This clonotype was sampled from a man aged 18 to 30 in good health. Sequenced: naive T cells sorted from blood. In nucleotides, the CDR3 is TGTGCCAGCAGCCACAACAGGGAAGCTTTCTTT. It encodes CASSHNREAFF.